The 19 T cell receptor beta chains presented below share a single source sample, sequenced in a study of T cell repertoires in cytomegalovirus infection. A single record per CDR3 protein comes from TCRdb applying MiXCR to the reads. The profile shows roughly 600,000 distinct CDR3 sequences, 24% of them singletons. The sample taken for sequencing was CD8+ T cells from PBMCs. Receptor source: a human donor in good health (CMV status not recorded). Some clones in this sample may be carry-over from other donors' samples.

V and J are TRBV20-1 and TRBJ2-1, with 14 bases fitting TRBD2. Germline CDR1 is DFQATT and CDR2 is SNEGSKA (reference sequence). V lost 0 bases, J lost 9 bases, and 10 bases stayed unmatched. There are 17 residues in the CDR3. CDR3 protein: CSARDPRLAGGPGEQFF. CDR3 DNA: TGCAGTGCTAGAGATCCCAGACTAGCGGGGGGGCCTGGTGAGCAGTTCTTC.

V usage is TRBV12-3 or TRBV12-4 and J usage is TRBJ1-2, with 9 bases matching TRBD1. V shed 7 bases, J shed 4 bases, and the junction held 10 bases outside the gene matches. CDR3 length: 15 amino acids. As DNA, the CDR3 is TGTGCCAGCATTCATAAACAGGGGGCCCTCTATGGCTACACCTTC. Translated: CASIHKQGALYGYTF.

The rearrangement uses TRBV20-1 and TRBJ2-1; no clear D. The CDR3 runs to 11 residues. Germline loops: CDR1 DFQATT, CDR2 SNEGSKA (reference sequence). Trimming stripped 6 bases from V and 4 bases from J, with 7 bases between. CDR3 coding DNA: TGCAGTGCGCCTTTTTACAATGAGCAGTTCTTC. It encodes CSAPFYNEQFF.

CDR3 nucleotides: TGCAGCGTTGTCGGCGGCTACGAGCAGTACTTC. Its protein is CSVVGGYEQYF. This chain connects TRBV29-1 to TRBJ2-7; no definite D call. Germline V gene data show CDR1 as SQVTM and CDR2 as ANQGSEA. CDR3 length: 11 residues. V was trimmed by 4 bases and J by 3 bases, leaving 7 bases between them.

A few counts support this clonotype. This chain uses TRBV20-1 with TRBJ1-2; D possibly corresponds to TRBD1 (6 bases). This CDR3 is 12 amino acids long. Trimming pared 0 bases from V and 8 bases from J, leaving 10 bases between. Germline-derived CDR1 and CDR2 are DFQATT and SNEGSKA (reference sequence). CDR3 nucleotide sequence: TGCAGTGCTAGAGAGCCCGGGGGCGGCTACACCTTC. Protein: CSAREPGGGYTF.

CDR3: CSALLARWSYNEQFF. As DNA, the CDR3 is TGCAGTGCACTACTAGCGAGGTGGTCCTACAATGAGCAGTTCTTC. The chain couples TRBV20-1 to TRBJ2-1; 7 nucleotides match TRBD2. V gave up 6 bases and J gave up 1 base; unmatched junction bases: 9. Looked up from germline, CDR1 is DFQATT and CDR2 is SNEGSKA (reference sequence). The CDR3 loop spans 15 amino acids.

The V and J genes are TRBV11-2 and TRBJ2-4, with a possible D match to TRBD2 (7 bases). Trimming took 1 base from V and 4 from J, leaving 14 bases between them. From germline, CDR1 is SGHAT and CDR2 FQNNGV. The CDR3 spans 16 residues. For the CDR3, the DNA is TGTGCCAGCAGCTTAGGGTGGGGGGGCCAGAAAAACATTCAGTACTTC. Protein: CASSLGWGGQKNIQYF.

V is TRBV28 and J is TRBJ2-7; TRBD1 or TRBD2 may be the D gene (5 bases each). CDR3 size: 14 residues. The germline gives CDR1 MDHEN, CDR2 SYDVKM. CDR3 loop: CTSSSSGASYEQYV. In DNA form, the CDR3 reads TGTACCAGCAGTTCATCCGGGGCCTCCTACGAGCAGTACGTC.

This clonotype occurred many times. This chain joins TRBV11-3 and TRBJ2-2; possibly TRBD1 for D (6 bases). V was trimmed by 6 bases and J by 2 bases, leaving 25 bases between them. Germline V gives CDR1 SGHNT, CDR2 YENEEA. This CDR3 spans 19 amino acids. DNA for the CDR3: TGTGCCAGCAGTAATCCCGGGACACCGGAAGACTTAAACACCGGGGAGCTGTTTTTT. Translated, it gives CASSNPGTPEDLNTGELFF.

The chain uses TRBV12-5 and TRBJ2-2; 9 nucleotides align to TRBD1. The CDR3 covers 17 residues. J was trimmed by 5 bases and V by 4 bases; bases with no gene match: 11. Per the germline V gene, CDR1 is LGHNT and CDR2 is FRNRAP. The CDR3 bases are TGTGCTAGTGGTTACCAATCCGGGACAGGGAGTACCGGGGAGCTGTTTTTT. Translating gives CASGYQSGTGSTGELFF.

Points on this clonotype: Compared with germline, one end of the junction differs, possibly owing to a read error. V gene TRBV29-1 combines with J gene TRBJ2-2; D perhaps matches TRBD2 (6 bases). The germline V gene has CDR1 SQVTM and CDR2 ANQGSEA. There are 11 residues in the CDR3. In nucleotides, the CDR3 is TGTGCTGCCGGAGGGACCGGGGAGCTGTTTTTT. This codes for CAAGGTGELFF.

Remarks on this clonotype: A much larger clone differs from this one at a single base, so this may be a read error. V gene TRBV6-6 combines with J gene TRBJ2-2; perhaps TRBD2 as D (5 bases). Trimming stripped 5 bases from V and 0 bases from J, with 10 bases between. CDR1 and CDR2 from the germline V gene are MNHNY and SVGAGI (reference sequence). There are 15 residues in the CDR3. The CDR3 reads CASSHAGSNTGELFF. In DNA, the CDR3 is TGTGCCAGCAGTCACGCGGGTTCGAACACCGGGGAGCTGTTTTTT.

The V gene is TRBV7-9, the J gene TRBJ2-4, with D maybe TRBD1 (5 bases). V lost 1 base to trimming and J lost 7 bases, with 14 bases between them. The CDR3 contains 15 residues. Per the germline V gene, CDR1 is SEHNR and CDR2 is FQNEAQ (reference sequence). CDR3 DNA: TGTGCCAGCAGCTTAGTTATCCAGGGTACCAACATTCAGTACTTC. Amino acid sequence: CASSLVIQGTNIQYF.

This chain joins TRBV4-1 and TRBJ2-1; D unresolved. Germline V CDR1 and CDR2: MGHRA, YSYEKL. The V end lost 0 bases, the J end lost 7 bases, and 10 bases lay between the germline ends. The CDR3 has 14 residues. In nucleotides, the CDR3 is TGCGCCAGCAGCCAAGAGGCTATGAGAAATGAGCAGTTCTTC. Its protein is CASSQEAMRNEQFF.

This chain uses TRBV6-5 with TRBJ1-5; the D gene is possibly TRBD1 (5 bases). V shed 5 bases and J shed 6 bases, with 14 bases lying between them. The CDR3 sequence is 14 residues long. The germline CDR1 and CDR2 sequences are MNHEY and SVGAGI. CDR3 DNA sequence: TGTGCCAGCAGTCCATTAGGGGCTGGTCAGCCCCAGCATTTT. Protein product: CASSPLGAGQPQHF.

This clonotype was recorded once. A clone one base away is much larger, so this may be a read error. The rearrangement uses TRBV7-2 and TRBJ2-1, with D hard to call. CDR1 is SGHTA, CDR2 FQGNSA, per germline. With 7 bases removed from V and 1 base from J, the gap between germline ends came to 11 bases. This CDR3 is built from 14 residues. This CDR3 is CASNQTISYNEQFF. The CDR3, as DNA: TGTGCCAGCAACCAAACCATTTCCTACAATGAGCAGTTCTTC.

The CDR3 is CASGLLAVNTEAFF. The DNA for the CDR3 is TGTGCTAGTGGTTTGCTTGCGGTAAACACTGAAGCTTTCTTT. The rearrangement links TRBV12-5 to TRBJ1-1; D gene ambiguous. V lost 2 bases and J lost 2, with 9 bases in between. The CDR3 consists of 14 residues. Germline V CDR1 and CDR2: LGHNT, FRNRAP.

This sequence joins TRBV11-2 and TRBJ2-1; tentatively, D is TRBD1 (5 bases). CDR3 length: 13 amino acids. V shed 5 bases and J shed 8 bases, with 13 bases lying between them. The germline V gene encodes CDR1 SGHAT and CDR2 FQNNGV. The CDR3 loop is CASSLGWGDEQFF. The CDR3 coding sequence is TGTGCCAGCAGCCTAGGGTGGGGCGATGAGCAGTTCTTC.

V is TRBV5-6 and J is TRBJ2-1; possible D gene TRBD1, 5 bases. CDR3 length: 15 residues. V lost 4 bases to trimming and J lost 4 bases, with 15 bases between them. CDR1 and CDR2 (germline): SGHDT, YYEEEE. CDR3 residues: CASSMGQGLYNEQFF. The CDR3 nucleotides are TGTGCCAGCAGCATGGGGCAGGGTCTTTACAATGAGCAGTTCTTC.